This T cell receptor (beta chain) stems from a study of CD8 T cells in ankylosing spondylitis. General study findings and limits: Ankylosing spondylitis blood appeared to carry a characteristic TCR beta motif of roughly 8 highly homologous variants. Some motif variants had been reported before (in reactive arthritis synovial fluid and blood). Within matched ankylosing spondylitis synovial fluid, disease-linked clones were reportedly significantly enriched.

This clonotype was counted many times. Its specificity is unknown. The CDR3 consists of 15 residues. V lost 0 bases and J lost 3, with 7 bases in between. Germline loops: CDR1 KGHDR, CDR2 SFDVKD. The TCR beta libraries were generated through quantitative 5'-RACE incorporating molecular barcodes. TCRdb re-analysed the 5' RACE reads in MiXCR, keeping a single row per CDR3 protein. The data hold some 250,000 distinct CDR3 sequences, with roughly 10% observed a single time. The source of this sequence is a male donor with ankylosing spondylitis or in good health (not recorded which). The chain carries TRBV24-1 and TRBJ2-2, with a weak D call TRBD2 (6 bases). The material sequenced was blood, either unsorted or a sorted T cell fraction (not recorded which). The CDR3 here is CATSDLQRDTGELFF. The DNA for the CDR3 is TGTGCCACCAGTGATTTGCAGCGGGACACCGGGGAGCTGTTTTTT.